Below are 30 T cell receptor beta chains sequenced from a single sample in a study of neoadjuvant anti-PD-1 for oral cavity cancer. Time point reported: after neoadjuvant nivolumab, at surgical resection. Measured with immunoSEQ multiplex PCR; TCRdb has only the in-frame clones, and not every one. The data show 55,000 to 75,000 clones, roughly nine tenths seen once. Sample: PBMCs, taken after nivolumab (anti-PD-1) treatment. The receptors stem from a person aged 35-79 years with oral cavity squamous cell carcinoma.

The genes are TRBV19 and TRBJ1-1; 10 nucleotides match TRBD1. This CDR3 contains 15 residues. V gave up 3 bases and J gave up 5 bases; unmatched junction bases: 6. Germline V gene data show CDR1 as LNHDA and CDR2 as SQIVND (reference sequence). Here the CDR3 DNA reads TGTGCCAGTAGTATCGGACAGGGGGTGTGGACTGAAGCTTTCTTT. The encoded protein is CASSIGQGVWTEAFF.

The chain carries TRBV5-1 and TRBJ2-5; TRBD1 matches at 7 bases. The CDR3 has 15 amino acids. CDR1 and CDR2 from the germline V gene are SGHRS and YFSETQ. The ends lost 4 bases at V and 5 bases at J; junction bases unmatched: 11. The CDR3 region has the DNA TGCGCCAGCAGCCACCCGGACAGGCGCGAGGAGACCCAGTACTTC. As protein: CASSHPDRREETQYF.

The chain is built from TRBV19 and TRBJ1-1, with a possible D match to TRBD1 (6 bases). The CDR3 loop spans 16 amino acids. V was clipped by 0 bases and J by 1 base, with 12 bases between them. The V gene's germline CDR1 is LNHDA and CDR2 SQIVND (reference sequence). The CDR3 is CASSIDRGGKNTEAFF. CDR3 nucleotides: TGTGCCAGTAGTATAGACAGGGGAGGGAAGAACACTGAAGCTTTCTTT.

This rearrangement joins TRBV7-9 to TRBJ2-7, with D possibly called TRBD1 or TRBD2 (5 bases each). V dropped 2 bases and J dropped 1 base, with 12 bases sitting between them. The CDR3 contains 15 residues. Germline assignment: CDR1 SEHNR and CDR2 FQNEAQ (reference sequence). The CDR3 DNA reads as TGTGCCAGCAGCTTAACGGGGCAAACATCCTACGAGCAGTACTTC. Its protein is CASSLTGQTSYEQYF.

A note on this clone: The sample carries other DNA sequences with the same CDR3. The chain combines TRBV5-4 with TRBJ2-7; D may match TRBD1 or TRBD2 (7 bases each). The CDR3 runs 13 residues. The germline V gene has CDR1 SGHNT and CDR2 YYREEE (reference sequence). Trimming removed 0 bases from V and 5 bases from J, with 9 bases in between. This chain's CDR3 is CASSLAGGDEQYF. The CDR3 DNA is TGTGCCAGCAGCTTGGCAGGGGGGGACGAGCAGTACTTC.

The genes are TRBV5-4 and TRBJ1-2, with 10 bases matching TRBD1. From germline, CDR1 is SGHNT and CDR2 YYREEE (reference sequence). The CDR3 has 15 amino acids. V lost 4 bases to trimming and J lost 3 bases; unmatched junction nucleotides: 6. CDR3 residues: CASSTGTGDYYGYTF. The DNA for the CDR3 is TGTGCCAGCAGCACCGGGACAGGGGATTACTATGGCTACACCTTC.

This chain links TRBV10-3 with TRBJ2-5; tentative D call: TRBD1 (6 bases). CDR1 is ENHRY, CDR2 SYGVKD, per germline. The CDR3 extends over 11 amino acids. The ends were cut back, 6 bases at V and 4 bases at J, with 6 bases in the middle. The CDR3 nucleotides are TGTGCCATCAGAGGGGGAGAGACCCAGTACTTC. It codes for CAIRGGETQYF.

The chain combines TRBV6-6 with TRBJ2-7; D perhaps matches TRBD2 (6 bases). Germline V gene lookup returns CDR1 MNHNY and CDR2 SVGAGI (reference sequence). CDR3 size: 15 residues. The V end lost 1 base, the J end lost 5 bases, and 15 bases lay between the germline ends. In nucleotides, the CDR3 is TGTGCCAGCAGTTACTTCGGGGAGGCAATAGACGAGCAGTACTTC. Its translation is CASSYFGEAIDEQYF.

The chain combines TRBV5-6 with TRBJ1-2; no reliable D call. Deletions cut 4 bases from V and 4 bases from J, with 11 bases between. The germline V gene encodes CDR1 SGHDT and CDR2 YYEEEE. The CDR3 consists of 13 residues. The CDR3 DNA follows: TGTGCCAGCAGCCCACCAGGCATCTATGGCTACACCTTC. Translating it yields CASSPPGIYGYTF.

V usage is TRBV9 and J usage is TRBJ1-1; D unresolved. Trimming pared 3 bases from V and 6 bases from J, leaving 12 bases between. From germline, CDR1 is SGDLS and CDR2 YYNGEE. The CDR3 is 13 amino acids. CDR3 sequence reads: CASSAVPWAEAFF. The CDR3 DNA reads as TGTGCCAGCAGCGCCGTACCCTGGGCTGAAGCTTTCTTT.

This clone was recorded only once. The genes are TRBV7-9 and TRBJ2-2, with 7 bases aligning to TRBD2. The CDR3 runs to 17 residues. Trimming at V came to 3 bases and at J to 3 bases, leaving 10 bases not matched to a gene. Germline V gene lookup returns CDR1 SEHNR and CDR2 FQNEAQ (reference sequence). CDR3 bases: TGTGCCAGCAGCTTGATCCTGGGAGGGCGGGACACCGGGGAGCTGTTTTTT. Residues: CASSLILGGRDTGELFF. Drawing the rest from reference TRBV7-9 and TRBJ2-2, the complete variable domain is DTGVSQNPRHKITKRGQNVTFRCDPISEHNRLYWYRQTLGQGPEFLTYFQNEAQLEKSRLLSDRFSAERPKGSFSTLEIQRTEQGDSAMYLCASSLILGGRDTGELFFGEGSRLTVL.

This clone was observed a few times. CDR3: CASSQAQDRAHYGYTF. The CDR3 region has the DNA TGCGCCAGCAGCCAGGCCCAAGACAGGGCCCACTATGGCTACACCTTC. The gene calls are TRBV4-1 and TRBJ1-2; 7 bases are a match to TRBD1. The CDR3 consists of 16 residues. Germline-derived CDR1 and CDR2 are MGHRA and YSYEKL. J gave up 3 bases and V 3 bases, and 10 bases lay outside the gene matches.

In this sample, this clone turned up a few times. The V and J genes are TRBV4-1 and TRBJ1-5; D is ambiguous. Germline V gene lookup returns CDR1 MGHRA and CDR2 YSYEKL. The V and J ends lost 1 base and 5 bases respectively, with 12 bases between them. CDR3 length: 15 amino acids. DNA of the CDR3: TGCGCCAGCAGCCAAGGCGCCGGTAGATATCAGCCCCAGCATTTT. It encodes CASSQGAGRYQPQHF.

The DNA for the CDR3 is TGTGCCAGCAGGGATCCGGGCAGGGGTTCCTACGAGCAGTACTTC. This translates into CASRDPGRGSYEQYF. V gene TRBV6-1 combines with J gene TRBJ2-7, with D tentatively TRBD1 (6 bases). Trimming stripped 6 bases from V and 1 base from J, with 16 bases between. Germline-derived CDR1 and CDR2 are MNHNS and SASEGT. There are 15 residues in the CDR3.

This sequence joins TRBV11-2 and TRBJ2-7; D possibly uses TRBD1 or TRBD2 (6 bases each). Germline CDR1 reads SGHAT; CDR2 reads FQNNGV. The CDR3 contains 16 residues. Trimming left V 3 bases short and J 6 bases short, with 21 bases between. CDR3 in DNA: TGTGCCAGCAGCTTGCGGGTGGGGGGCAATGGCCTCGAGCAGTACTTC. It specifies CASSLRVGGNGLEQYF.

J is TRBJ1-2 and V is TRBV28; D ambiguous. The CDR3 spans 15 residues. Trimming left V 8 bases short and J 4 bases short, with 20 bases between. Germline CDR1 MDHEN, CDR2 SYDVKM. CDR3: CASSPRGFMFYGYTF. CDR3 in DNA: TGTGCCAGCTCCCCTCGGGGTTTTATGTTCTATGGCTACACCTTC.

The chain has TRBV7-3 and TRBJ1-1; D is perhaps TRBD1 (6 bases). CDR3 length: 14 amino acids. V lost 5 bases, J lost 6 bases, and 16 bases lay in between. The V gene's germline CDR1 is SGHTA and CDR2 FQGTGA. As DNA, the CDR3 is TGTGCCAGCAGCCCCACAGGGTCAATGGCTGAAGCTTTCTTT. It codes for CASSPTGSMAEAFF.

This chain connects TRBV6-1 to TRBJ2-1; D may be TRBD1 or TRBD2 (6 bases each). The CDR3 has 14 amino acids. V was shortened by 2 bases and J by 7 bases, with 12 bases between the two germline ends. Germline V gives CDR1 MNHNS, CDR2 SASEGT. CDR3 sequence: CASSEWGAGNEQFF. The CDR3 bases are TGTGCCAGCAGTGAATGGGGGGCGGGGAATGAGCAGTTCTTC.

The genes are TRBV13 and TRBJ1-4; tentative D call: TRBD1 (6 bases). The CDR3 has 14 residues. V shed 5 bases and J shed 5 bases, with 12 bases lying between them. Germline V gene lookup returns CDR1 PRHDT and CDR2 FYEKMQ (reference sequence). The CDR3 here is CASSLRQVNEKLFF. In nucleotides, the CDR3 is TGTGCCAGCAGCCTCAGACAGGTGAATGAAAAACTGTTTTTT.

The CDR3: CASSSDRGPGNTIYF. The CDR3 nucleotides read TGTGCCAGCAGCTCAGACAGGGGACCCGGAAACACCATATATTTT. The chain employs TRBV7-9 and TRBJ1-3; TRBD1 matches at 8 bases. Trimming at V came to 4 bases and at J to 4 bases, leaving 6 bases not matched to a gene. Germline lookup yields CDR1 SEHNR and CDR2 FQNEAQ (reference sequence). This CDR3 contains 15 residues.

The genes are TRBV14 and TRBJ1-6, with D possibly TRBD1 on 6 matching bases. Trimming stripped 0 bases from V and 4 bases from J, with 7 bases between. CDR3 length: 15 residues. CDR1 and CDR2 from the germline V gene are SGHDN and FVKESK. The CDR3 DNA follows: TGTGCCAGCAGCCAAGAAGGACAGTATAATTCACCCCTCCACTTT. Translating it yields CASSQEGQYNSPLHF. Using reference TRBV14 and TRBJ1-6 for the parts outside the CDR3, the full variable domain is EAGVTQFPSHSVIEKGQTVTLRCDPISGHDNLYWYRRVMGKEIKFLLHFVKESKQDESGMPNNRFLAERTGGTYSTLKVQPAELEDSGVYFCASSQEGQYNSPLHFGNGTRLTVT.

The chain recombines TRBV5-6 with TRBJ1-3; 11 bases align to TRBD1. Germline lookup yields CDR1 SGHDT and CDR2 YYEEEE. The junction had 5 bases not matched to a gene; V was cut back by 1 base and J by 5 bases. The CDR3 is made up of 16 amino acids. The CDR3 nucleotides read TGTGCCAGCAGCTTGTGGGGACAGGGGGGAAGAAACACCATATATTTT. Protein sequence: CASSLWGQGGRNTIYF.

This rearrangement joins TRBV10-2 to TRBJ1-4, with a possible D match to TRBD1 (6 bases). The CDR3 length is 14 residues. Germline V CDR1 and CDR2: WSHSY, SAAADI. V was trimmed by 4 bases and J by 7 bases, leaving 13 bases between them. CDR3 bases: TGCGCCAGCAGTGTAGGGGGGTTGTCTGAAAAACTGTTTTTT. It encodes CASSVGGLSEKLFF.

The chain combines TRBV13 with TRBJ1-1, with D maybe TRBD1 (6 bases). The germline V gene encodes CDR1 PRHDT and CDR2 FYEKMQ (reference sequence). Trimming left V 5 bases short and J 1 base short, with 8 bases between. This CDR3 comprises 13 residues. In nucleotides, the CDR3 is TGTGCCAGCAGCAGGGGGTCGAACACTGAAGCTTTCTTT. It is translated as CASSRGSNTEAFF.

The chain employs TRBV12-5 and TRBJ1-1; TRBD1 aligns across 10 bases. This CDR3 contains 13 residues. V lost 5 bases and J lost 12; bases outside the gene matches: 9. CDR1 and CDR2 from the germline V gene are LGHNT and FRNRAP. CDR3: CASGETGGSETFF. CDR3 sequence (DNA): TGTGCTAGTGGTGAGACAGGGGGCAGTGAGACTTTCTTT.

The chain employs TRBV9 and TRBJ1-4, with D unresolved. This CDR3 is 14 amino acids long. CDR1 is SGDLS, CDR2 YYNGEE, per germline. Trimming left V 4 bases short and J 6 bases short, with 13 bases between. Here the CDR3 reads CASSLQIRDEKLFF. CDR3 nucleotide sequence: TGTGCCAGCAGCCTCCAAATCCGCGATGAAAAACTGTTTTTT. Full variable domain (remainder filled in from reference TRBV9 and TRBJ1-4): DSGVTQTPKHLITATGQRVTLRCSPRSGDLSVYWYQQSLDQGLQFLIQYYNGEERAKGNILERFSAQQFPDLHSELNLSSLELGDSALYFCASSLQIRDEKLFFGSGTQLSVL.

The chain recombines TRBV29-1 with TRBJ2-3; perhaps TRBD2 as D (5 bases). The CDR3 is 13 amino acids. Germline CDR1 reads SQVTM; CDR2 reads ANQGSEA. CDR3 coding DNA: TGCACCGTAAGCGGTGCTAGCACAGATACGCAGTATTTT. As protein: CTVSGASTDTQYF.

The chain links TRBV5-1 to TRBJ2-1; tentative D call: TRBD2 (5 bases). Trimming pared 0 bases from V and 7 bases from J, leaving 8 bases between. CDR3 size: 13 residues. Germline V gives CDR1 SGHRS, CDR2 YFSETQ. The CDR3 DNA is TGCGCCAGCAGCTTGGTTCCGGGAAATGAGCAGTTCTTC. Residues: CASSLVPGNEQFF.

This chain connects TRBV30 to TRBJ2-5; no clear D gene. CDR1 GTSNPN and CDR2 SVGIG come from the germline V gene (reference sequence). Trimming took off 1 base at V and 0 bases at J, with 6 bases between the two ends. The CDR3 extends over 13 amino acids. The CDR3 region is CAWSGVDQETQYF. CDR3 nucleotide sequence: TGTGCCTGGAGTGGAGTTGACCAAGAGACCCAGTACTTC.

The CDR3 region is CASSEWRGTGSGANVLTF. For the CDR3, the DNA is TGTGCCAGCAGTGAATGGAGAGGGACAGGGTCGGGGGCCAACGTCCTGACTTTC. V and J are TRBV6-1 and TRBJ2-6, with TRBD1 identical over 9 bases. With V trimmed by 2 bases and J by 4 bases, 9 bases remained unmatched. Germline V gene sequence: CDR1 MNHNS, CDR2 SASEGT. The CDR3 is made up of 18 amino acids.